This T cell receptor beta chain was sequenced in a study of T cell repertoires in cytomegalovirus infection. Study overall: From public TCR beta signatures came an indication of both CMV infection and matching HLA type.

The CDR3 is 13 amino acids. Trimming took 0 bases from V and 3 from J, leaving 6 bases between them. CDR1 and CDR2 from the germline V gene are SGHNT and YYREEE (reference sequence). Study-level points and caveats: Ex vivo, HLA-C-restricted CMV-specific TCR beta clonotypes prevailed over the rest of the response. Identification of carriers of CMV plus the relevant HLA was performed using cumulative public TCR beta family frequency.

This clonotype has only a few counts. Its specificity is unknown. TCRdb independently ran MiXCR on the reads; one entry per CDR3 protein. The sample yields approximately 500,000 distinct CDR3 sequences, roughly 12% seen once. This clonotype was obtained from a human donor in good health (CMV status not recorded). Some clones in this sample may be carry-over from other donors' samples. Sample: PBMCs. The chain links TRBV5-4 to TRBJ1-2; D gene uncertain. In DNA, the CDR3 is TGTGCCAGCAGCTTGGTGGACGACTATGGCTACACCTTC. Its translation: CASSLVDDYGYTF.